The next 26 T cell receptor beta chains were all read from a single sample in a study of CDR3 diversity in severe acne (dated by TCRdb to between 2018 and 2020). The library was generated by PCR. The reads were generated on an Illumina HiSeq 2000. The raw public data were reprocessed by TCRdb itself: fastp quality trimming at Q25, MiXCR clonotype calling, in-frame beta chains only. When rows share a CDR3 protein, they turn into one entry using the most common DNA and genes. For this sample the table gives tens of thousands of distinct CDR3 sequences, of which approximately 51% were detected only once. The ten most abundant clones make up more than 13% of the sample. The sample was blood. These receptors originate from a male donor in good health, without acne.

Sample share makes this clonotype medium-sized (0.01 to 0.1%). The V gene is TRBV7-6, the J gene TRBJ1-2; TRBD1 is a possible D gene (5 bases). Per germline, CDR1 SGHVS and CDR2 FNYEAQ. The CDR3 extends over 15 amino acids. V was clipped by 5 bases and J by 5 bases, with 18 bases between them. This chain's CDR3 is CASSPLGEGGYGYTF. CDR3 nucleotides: TGTGCCAGCAGCCCGTTGGGGGAGGGAGGGTATGGCTACACCTTC.

This clonotype was seen only once. This chain links TRBV24-1 with TRBJ1-5, with 7 nucleotides matching TRBD1. The CDR3 extends over 15 amino acids. The V and J ends lost 4 bases and 6 bases, in that order; junction bases with no gene match: 8. The germline V gene encodes CDR1 KGHDR and CDR2 SFDVKD. The CDR3 DNA follows: TGTGCCACCAGTGAACGAGGACAGGTCCGTCAGCCCCAGCATTTT. This gives the protein CATSERGQVRQPQHF.

This chain uses TRBV19 with TRBJ2-4, with TRBD2 matching 8 bases. The CDR3 runs to 19 residues. Germline-derived CDR1 and CDR2 are LNHDA and SQIVND (reference sequence). The trim removed 1 base at V and 0 bases at J, leaving 11 bases unmatched. CDR3 in amino acids: CASSIGRPAGDPAKNIQYF. The CDR3 DNA is TGTGCCAGTAGTATAGGGAGACCAGCGGGAGACCCAGCCAAAAACATTCAGTACTTC.

The chain uses TRBV10-3 and TRBJ2-3, with 7 bases matching TRBD2. Germline V gene data show CDR1 as ENHRY and CDR2 as SYGVKD. This CDR3 has 16 amino acids. V dropped 6 bases and J dropped 4; count of bases not matched to a gene: 13. CDR3 DNA: TGTGCCATCAGCCGCACTAGCGAGAGTGGGGCAGATACGCAGTATTTT. It specifies CAISRTSESGADTQYF.

The chain employs TRBV5-6 and TRBJ2-7; D is perhaps TRBD1 (5 bases). Germline V gene data show CDR1 as SGHDT and CDR2 as YYEEEE. CDR3 length: 14 amino acids. V shed 3 bases and J shed 7 bases, with 17 bases lying between them. The CDR3 spells CASSSRQSFAEQYF. Here the CDR3 DNA reads TGTGCCAGCAGCTCCAGACAGTCCTTTGCGGAGCAGTACTTC.

The chain links TRBV19 to TRBJ2-3, with 12 nucleotides matching TRBD2. Germline V lookup: CDR1 LNHDA, CDR2 SQIVND (reference sequence). Germline trimming cut 2 bases from V and 3 bases from J; bases unmatched to any gene: 3. This CDR3 has 16 amino acids. This CDR3 reads CASSILAGGTTDTQYF. The CDR3 region has the DNA TGTGCCAGTAGTATACTAGCGGGGGGGACGACAGATACGCAGTATTTT.

V usage is TRBV20-1 and J usage is TRBJ2-1; 13 bases are a match to TRBD2. Trimming at V came to 8 bases and at J to 8 bases, leaving 6 bases not matched to a gene. The CDR3 length is 13 residues. The V gene's germline CDR1 is DFQATT and CDR2 SNEGSKA (reference sequence). Written as DNA, the CDR3 is TGCAGTACACTAGCGGGAGGGTGGGATGAGCAGTTCTTC. Translated, it gives CSTLAGGWDEQFF.

This clonotype appeared many times. This rearrangement joins TRBV4-2 to TRBJ2-7; 7 bases agree with TRBD2. J was trimmed by 8 bases and V by 0 bases; bases with no gene match: 10. This CDR3 is built from 15 residues. CDR1 is LGHNA and CDR2 is YNFKEQ in the germline V gene. In DNA form, the CDR3 reads TGTGCCAGCAGCCAAGAGGCGGTTTGGGAGGGCAAGCAGTACTTC. Translated: CASSQEAVWEGKQYF.

This clonotype was detected ten times or more. This chain uses TRBV7-3 with TRBJ2-3, with D uncertain. This CDR3 has 15 amino acids. V lost 1 base and J lost 2, with 10 bases in between. CDR1 SGHTA and CDR2 FQGTGA come from the germline V gene. The CDR3 region is CASSLNSPPTDTQYF. The CDR3 DNA sequence: TGTGCCAGCAGCTTAAACAGCCCTCCCACAGATACGCAGTATTTT. Complete variable domain (other parts from reference TRBV7-3 and TRBJ2-3): GAGVSQTPSNKVTEKGKYVELRCDPISGHTALYWYRQSLGQGPEFLIYFQGTGAADDSGLPNDRFFAVRPEGSVSTLKIQRTERGDSAVYLCASSLNSPPTDTQYFGPGTRLTVL.

The V and J genes are TRBV6-5 and TRBJ2-5; 12 bases map to TRBD1. CDR1 MNHEY and CDR2 SVGAGI come from the germline V gene. With 6 bases clipped from V and 9 bases from J, the junction kept 23 bases outside the gene matches. CDR3 length equals 19 residues. CDR3 amino acids: CASRHTTGTGGGSNQPQYF. DNA of the CDR3: TGTGCCAGCAGGCACACCACCGGGACAGGGGGCGGAAGCAATCAGCCCCAGTACTTC.

This clonotype was picked up many times. The chain joins TRBV7-8 to TRBJ1-2; possible D gene TRBD1, 5 bases. The V end lost 1 base, the J end lost 0 bases, and 12 bases lay between the germline ends. The CDR3 loop spans 16 amino acids. Germline lookup yields CDR1 SGHVS and CDR2 FQNEAQ. The CDR3 loop reads CASSLVVGVSNYGYTF. The CDR3, as DNA: TGTGCCAGCAGCTTAGTAGTAGGGGTATCTAACTATGGCTACACCTTC.

The chain recombines TRBV7-9 with TRBJ2-1; 10 nucleotides match TRBD2. Looked up from germline, CDR1 is SEHNR and CDR2 is FQNEAQ (reference sequence). This CDR3 is built from 15 residues. The junction had 3 bases not matched to a gene; V was cut back by 5 bases and J by 2 bases. Here the CDR3 DNA reads TGTGCCAGCAGCCCAAGCGGGAGGGCCTACAATGAGCAGTTCTTC. Amino acid sequence: CASSPSGRAYNEQFF.

This chain connects TRBV10-3 to TRBJ2-7, with a possible D match to TRBD2 (7 bases). There are 15 residues in the CDR3. Germline V lookup: CDR1 ENHRY, CDR2 SYGVKD. Trimming stripped 0 bases from V and 0 bases from J, with 9 bases between. The CDR3: CAISESGGVSYEQYF. The CDR3 nucleotides read TGTGCCATCAGTGAGTCAGGGGGGGTCTCCTACGAGCAGTACTTC.

In this sample, this clonotype turned up many times. The CDR3 coding sequence is TGTGCCAGCAGTCCCGCACAGGGGGCGCGTACTGAAGCTTTCTTT. As protein: CASSPAQGARTEAFF. The V gene is TRBV27, the J gene TRBJ1-1; TRBD1 matches 9 bases. V lost 5 bases and J lost 5; bases outside the gene matches: 9. CDR1 is MNHEY and CDR2 is SMNVEV in the germline V gene (reference sequence). There are 15 residues in the CDR3.

The CDR3 DNA reads TGTGCCAGCAGTAGCCCCGGACAGGGGTACGAGCAGTACTTC. Its protein is CASSSPGQGYEQYF. The chain joins TRBV5-5 to TRBJ2-7, with 9 positions matching TRBD1. V lost 5 bases and J lost 4; bases outside the gene matches: 7. This CDR3 has 14 amino acids. Germline V gene lookup returns CDR1 SGHKS and CDR2 YYEKEE (reference sequence). The full variable domain, completed using reference TRBV5-5 and TRBJ2-7, is DAGVTQSPTHLIKTRGQQVTLRCSPISGHKSVSWYQQVLGQGPQFIFQYYEKEERGRGNFPDRFSARQFPNYSSELNVNALLLGDSALYLCASSSPGQGYEQYFGPGTRLTVT.

V is TRBV4-2 and J is TRBJ2-1; possibly TRBD2 for D (6 bases). In germline, CDR1 is LGHNA, CDR2 YNFKEQ. The CDR3 totals 17 residues. Trimming cost V 4 bases and J 8 bases, with 24 bases left between them. The CDR3 spells CASSPEGVTGVMDEQFF. Written as DNA, the CDR3 is TGTGCCAGCAGCCCCGAGGGCGTAACGGGAGTAATGGATGAGCAGTTCTTC.

This sequence joins TRBV5-1 and TRBJ2-7; the D is unclear. Per the germline V gene, CDR1 is SGHRS and CDR2 is YFSETQ. This CDR3 region has 13 residues. Trimming removed 1 base at V and 3 bases at J, with 8 bases between. DNA for the CDR3: TGCGCCAGCAGCTTGCCTGACAACTACGAGCAGTACTTC. Translating gives CASSLPDNYEQYF.

V is TRBV2 and J is TRBJ2-3, with a possible D match to TRBD2 (6 bases). Germline loops: CDR1 SNHLY, CDR2 FYNNEI. Deletions cut 5 bases from V and 7 bases from J, with 13 bases between. The CDR3 consists of 13 residues. The CDR3 sequence: CASSWTTANTQYF. CDR3 DNA: TGTGCCAGCAGTTGGACTACCGCCAATACGCAGTATTTT.

A few counts support this clonotype. This CDR3 is CASSLQLTGELFF. CDR3 in DNA: TGTGCCAGCAGCCTACAGCTCACCGGGGAGCTGTTTTTT. The rearrangement links TRBV11-2 to TRBJ2-2; D is uncertain. V lost 5 bases, J lost 4 bases, and 8 bases lay in between. Germline CDR1 is SGHAT and CDR2 is FQNNGV. The CDR3 length is 13 residues.

The chain employs TRBV5-6 and TRBJ2-7; 9 nucleotides align to TRBD1. J was trimmed by 2 bases and V by 2 bases; bases with no gene match: 8. CDR3 length equals 16 residues. CDR1 SGHDT and CDR2 YYEEEE come from the germline V gene. The CDR3 region has the DNA TGTGCCAGCAGCTTTGGGGACAGGGAGCTGCCCTACGAGCAGTACTTC. It specifies CASSFGDRELPYEQYF.

This clonotype was observed a single time. V usage is TRBV10-3 and J usage is TRBJ2-5, with D perhaps being TRBD1 or TRBD2 (7 bases each). V was trimmed by 10 bases and J by 4 bases, leaving 22 bases between them. CDR1 and CDR2 (germline): ENHRY, SYGVKD. The CDR3 covers 15 residues. CDR3 nucleotides: TGTGCCAGCACCCAGACAGGGAGGGTGGGAGAGACCCAGTACTTC. It specifies CASTQTGRVGETQYF.

This clonotype came up a few times. The V call is TRBV10-1, the J call TRBJ1-1; D is unresolved. The germline V gene encodes CDR1 WNHNN and CDR2 SYGVQD (reference sequence). CDR3 length: 13 amino acids. Trimming took 8 bases from V and 0 from J, leaving 10 bases between them. CDR3 residues: CASQAVMNTEAFF. CDR3 sequence (DNA): TGCGCCAGCCAGGCAGTCATGAACACTGAAGCTTTCTTT.

The chain has TRBV24-1 and TRBJ2-3; D call uncertain. There are 13 residues in the CDR3. V lost 4 bases to trimming and J lost 4 bases, with 8 bases between them. Germline V gene lookup returns CDR1 KGHDR and CDR2 SFDVKD. This CDR3 reads CATSDPPADTQYF. The CDR3 DNA sequence: TGTGCCACCAGTGACCCCCCAGCAGATACGCAGTATTTT.

The chain links TRBV7-9 to TRBJ2-5; D is uncertain. This CDR3 comprises 16 residues. The germline V gene encodes CDR1 SEHNR and CDR2 FQNEAQ (reference sequence). The V and J ends lost 5 bases and 2 bases respectively, with 18 bases between them. CDR3 sequence reads: CASSRKGASPQETQYF. For the CDR3, the DNA is TGTGCCAGCAGCCGGAAGGGCGCATCCCCTCAAGAGACCCAGTACTTC.

This clonotype was seen a few times. This CDR3 is CASSRLTFQAFF. In DNA form, the CDR3 reads TGTGCCAGCAGCCGTCTGACATTTCAAGCTTTCTTT. The chain links TRBV7-2 to TRBJ1-1; D is ambiguous. The CDR3 is 12 amino acids. Trimming cost V 5 bases and J 9 bases, with 13 bases left between them. The germline CDR1 and CDR2 sequences are SGHTA and FQGNSA.

V is TRBV9 and J is TRBJ2-3, with D perhaps TRBD1 (6 bases). This CDR3 has 16 amino acids. V was trimmed by 0 bases and J by 6 bases, leaving 17 bases between them. Looked up from germline, CDR1 is SGDLS and CDR2 is YYNGEE. CDR3 region: CASSVDTGSSVDTQYF. CDR3 DNA sequence: TGTGCCAGCAGCGTAGATACAGGGTCGTCGGTGGATACGCAGTATTTT.